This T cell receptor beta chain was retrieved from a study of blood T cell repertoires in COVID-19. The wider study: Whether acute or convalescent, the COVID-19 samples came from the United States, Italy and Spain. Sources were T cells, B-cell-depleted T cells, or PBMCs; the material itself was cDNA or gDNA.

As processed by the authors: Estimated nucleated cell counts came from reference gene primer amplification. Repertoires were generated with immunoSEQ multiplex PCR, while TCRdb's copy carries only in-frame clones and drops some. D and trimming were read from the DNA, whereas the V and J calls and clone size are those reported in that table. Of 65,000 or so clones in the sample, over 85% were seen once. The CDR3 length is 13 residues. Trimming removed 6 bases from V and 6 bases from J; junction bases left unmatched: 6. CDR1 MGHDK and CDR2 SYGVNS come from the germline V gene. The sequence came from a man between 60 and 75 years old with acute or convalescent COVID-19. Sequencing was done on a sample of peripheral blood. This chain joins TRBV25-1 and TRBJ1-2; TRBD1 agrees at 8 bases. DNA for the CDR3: TGTGCCAGCAGGGACAGGGAAGTCGATGGCTACACCTTC. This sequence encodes CASRDREVDGYTF.